Presented here are 15 T cell receptor beta chains from one specimen sequenced in a study of cytomegalovirus exposure and HLA in healthy donors (dated by TCRdb to about 2017). Libraries were made using the immunoSEQ multiplex PCR assay. For the multiplex PCR, a mixture combining 60 forward primers for TCR Vbeta segments and 13 reverse primers for TCR Jbeta segments was used. TCRdb took this table from immuneACCESS and kept in-frame rearrangements with V and J called. Such tables lack part of the clones; where checked against another copy, unresolved V genes explain under half of the gap, and the rest is unexplained. This sample holds about 110,000 clones; roughly four fifths were observed only once. The ten biggest clones cover more than 1.5% of the sample. Sequenced material: PBMCs. The receptor source for this set is a man aged 45-60 years in good health and CMV-seronegative.

V gene TRBV5-1 combines with J gene TRBJ2-3, with 7 positions matching TRBD1. Germline CDR1 is SGHRS and CDR2 is YFSETQ. This CDR3 has 16 residues. Trimming at V came to 0 bases and at J to 2 bases, leaving 6 bases not matched to a gene. CDR3 protein: CASSLAWTGVTDTQYF. CDR3 coding DNA: TGCGCCAGCAGCTTGGCATGGACAGGTGTCACAGATACGCAGTATTTT. The full variable domain, its missing parts supplied by reference TRBV5-1 and TRBJ2-3, is KAGVTQTPRYLIKTRGQQVTLSCSPISGHRSVSWYQQTPGQGLQFLFEYFSETQRNKGNFPGRFSGRQFSNSRSEMNVSTLELGDSALYLCASSLAWTGVTDTQYFGPGTRLTVL.

The chain carries TRBV12-5 and TRBJ2-3; 8 bases line up with TRBD1. J gave up 3 bases and V 5 bases, and 1 base lay outside the gene matches. This CDR3 has 13 residues. CDR1 is LGHNT and CDR2 is FRNRAP in the germline V gene. The CDR3 here is CASGGDRTDTQYF. The CDR3 DNA sequence: TGTGCTAGTGGTGGGGACAGGACAGATACGCAGTATTTT.

This chain uses TRBV29-1 with TRBJ1-4; D is undetermined. This CDR3 spans 13 amino acids. The ends were cut back, 4 bases at V and 3 bases at J, with 9 bases in the middle. Germline V gene data show CDR1 as SQVTM and CDR2 as ANQGSEA. In DNA, the CDR3 is TGCAGCGTTGGGGTTGCGGCTAATGAAAAACTGTTTTTT. Its protein product is CSVGVAANEKLFF.

The genes are TRBV6-1 and TRBJ1-2; D is unclear. CDR1 and CDR2 from the germline V gene are MNHNS and SASEGT. The V and J ends lost 4 bases and 4 bases respectively, with 7 bases between them. The CDR3 loop spans 12 amino acids. This CDR3 reads CASSGNTYGYTF. In DNA, the CDR3 is TGTGCCAGCAGTGGAAACACCTATGGCTACACCTTC.

V and J are TRBV11-2 and TRBJ1-1; perhaps TRBD1 as D (6 bases). Germline V gene data show CDR1 as SGHAT and CDR2 as FQNNGV. V dropped 7 bases and J dropped 4 bases, with 22 bases sitting between them. The CDR3 totals 16 residues. Written as DNA, the CDR3 is TGTGCCAGCACCCTGGTAACAGGGACGTTAGGCACTGAAGCTTTCTTT. Protein product: CASTLVTGTLGTEAFF. Looking up the rest from reference TRBV11-2 and TRBJ1-1 gives the full variable domain: EAGVAQSPRYKIIEKRQSVAFWCNPISGHATLYWYQQILGQGPKLLIQFQNNGVVDDSQLPKDRFSAERLKGVDSTLKIQPAKLEDSAVYLCASTLVTGTLGTEAFFGQGTRLTVV.

The J gene is TRBJ1-2, the V gene TRBV6-5, with D uncertain. The CDR3 covers 11 residues. Germline CDR1 is MNHEY and CDR2 is SVGAGI. The V gene lost 11 bases and the J gene lost 4 bases, with 11 bases spanning the gap. This CDR3 is CAVTHSYGYTF. The DNA for the CDR3 is TGTGCCGTGACACACAGCTATGGCTACACCTTC.

This chain joins TRBV15 and TRBJ2-2; possibly TRBD1 for D (6 bases). Trimming stripped 1 base from V and 2 bases from J, with 17 bases between. Germline-derived CDR1 and CDR2 are LNHNV and YYDKDF (reference sequence). The CDR3 contains 18 residues. CDR3 in amino acids: CATSRGPLQGLNTGELFF. DNA of the CDR3: TGTGCCACCAGCAGAGGCCCACTCCAGGGGCTTAACACCGGGGAGCTGTTTTTT.

V and J are TRBV27 and TRBJ2-2, with unresolved D. Germline V gives CDR1 MNHEY, CDR2 SMNVEV (reference sequence). V lost 3 bases, J lost 3 bases, and 11 bases lay in between. The CDR3 extends over 15 amino acids. The CDR3 DNA sequence: TGTGCCAGCAGTTTTTTATCGTCGGACACCGGGGAGCTGTTTTTT. Its translation is CASSFLSSDTGELFF.

This chain joins TRBV27 and TRBJ2-7; 14 bases match TRBD2. The junction had 4 bases not matched to a gene; V was cut back by 2 bases and J by 1 base. The CDR3 spans 17 residues. Germline loops: CDR1 MNHEY, CDR2 SMNVEV (reference sequence). The CDR3 nucleotides read TGTGCCAGCAGTTTAACGGGACTAGCGGGAGCTTCCTACGAGCAGTACTTC. Translated, it gives CASSLTGLAGASYEQYF.

The chain joins TRBV7-2 to TRBJ2-1; 9 bases are shared with TRBD1. The ends lost 4 bases at V and 1 base at J; junction bases unmatched: 2. Germline values: CDR1 SGHTA, CDR2 FQGNSA. This CDR3 contains 15 residues. The CDR3 region has the DNA TGTGCCAGCAGCTCACAGGGGGCATCCTACAATGAGCAGTTCTTC. This sequence encodes CASSSQGASYNEQFF.

The rearrangement joins TRBV5-1 to TRBJ1-3; D might be TRBD1 (6 bases). This CDR3 spans 18 amino acids. Germline CDR1 reads SGHRS; CDR2 reads YFSETQ. V lost 1 base to trimming and J lost 0 bases, with 17 bases between them. Here the CDR3 reads CASSLQGSGFDSGNTIYF. The CDR3 region has the DNA TGCGCCAGCAGCTTGCAGGGGTCGGGTTTTGACTCTGGAAACACCATATATTTT.

V usage is TRBV2 and J usage is TRBJ2-7; 8 bases match TRBD1. This CDR3 has 12 residues. Germline CDR1 reads SNHLY; CDR2 reads FYNNEI. The CDR3, as DNA: TGTGCCAGCAGTTTAACGGACAGGGCCCTCGTCGTC. Translating gives CASSLTDRALVV.

The chain employs TRBV6-1 and TRBJ2-5, with 8 bases that match TRBD1. From germline, CDR1 is MNHNS and CDR2 SASEGT. The CDR3 sequence is 14 residues long. V gave up 5 bases and J gave up 5 bases; unmatched junction bases: 7. CDR3 DNA: TGTGCCAGCAGTAGCCGGACAGGGCGGGAGACCCAGTACTTC. Protein product: CASSSRTGRETQYF.

V is TRBV11-2 and J is TRBJ2-3; the D is unclear. Trimming left V 2 bases short and J 5 bases short, with 11 bases between. CDR1 SGHAT and CDR2 FQNNGV come from the germline V gene. The CDR3 totals 14 residues. Written as DNA, the CDR3 is TGTGCCAGCAGCTTAAACCCTAGTAAAGATACGCAGTATTTT. This sequence encodes CASSLNPSKDTQYF.

The chain recombines TRBV19 with TRBJ1-4; TRBD1 matches 7 bases. CDR1 is LNHDA, CDR2 SQIVND, per germline (reference sequence). With V trimmed by 4 bases and J by 9 bases, 8 bases remained unmatched. This CDR3 is 14 amino acids long. The CDR3 sequence is CASSTTGAGKKLFF. CDR3 bases: TGTGCCAGTAGTACAACAGGGGCGGGGAAAAAACTGTTTTTT.